This TCR beta chain was obtained from a study of T cells in Graves' hyperthyroidism and ophthalmopathy. Looking at the study overall: Staff took peripheral blood when the initial diagnosis was made, before any treatment began.

Amplified TCR beta CDR3 regions derived from RNA transcripts. TCR CDR3 underwent first-round RT-PCR with the HTBI primer set. Using its own MiXCR run on the multiplex PCR reads, TCRdb lists one record per CDR3 protein. The sample includes a few hundred thousand distinct CDR3 sequences, about a fifth of them seen just once. Graves' hyperthyroidism showing no ophthalmopathy progression within 18 months was considered stable. The V gene's germline CDR1 is MNHNS and CDR2 SASEGT. This CDR3 comprises 14 residues. Trimming removed 6 bases from V and 4 bases from J; junction bases left unmatched: 6. This clonotype was counted ten times or more. Its specificity is unknown. Study findings and constraints: Blood also held most thyroid clonotypes expanded beyond 0.001.

The sequencing input was blood. This rearrangement joins TRBV6-1 to TRBJ2-7; 10 bases are shared with TRBD1. The sequence came from a man aged 18 to 29 with Graves' hyperthyroidism. The CDR3 reads CASRGWGQGYEQYF. The CDR3 coding sequence is TGTGCCAGCAGAGGATGGGGACAGGGGTACGAGCAGTACTTC.